What follows is one T cell receptor beta chain and its context. This clone appeared a few times. Its specific antigen is unknown. The input lacks base qualities; no much larger clone sits a single base away. Trimming leaves V shorter by 2 bases and J shorter by 5 bases, with the junction holding 5 bases beyond the gene matches. CDR1 and CDR2 (SGHTA, FQGTGA) derive from the germline V gene. There are 15 amino acids in the CDR3, from cysteine to phenylalanine inclusive. The read is trimmed to its CDR3 DNA, 45 bases read in frame from base 1. Participants in the prospective study were enrolled through a virtual design, were aged roughly 18 to 100 years, and lived in approximately 24 United States geographic areas. Cohort assignment in the prospective study relied on participant-reported clinical history from a screening survey and a study questionnaire. Recovered participants in ImmuneRACE Cohort 3 were defined by two consecutive negative NP/OP PCR tests, clearance by a healthcare professional, or resolution of symptoms. Mobile phlebotomists in the prospective study collected whole blood, serum and a nasopharyngeal or oropharyngeal swab from every participant. Prospective study participants could optionally give additional blood draws and questionnaires over an approximately 2-month period. Prospective study blood samples were shipped either frozen or at room temperature before DNA extraction.

The immunoSEQ Assay, a bias-controlled multiplex PCR, was used to amplify TCRbeta CDR3 regions from genomic DNA. The original pipeline was this. Within the assay, amplification of reference gene primers was used to estimate how many nucleated cells each sample contained. To quantify the absolute abundance of each unique TCRbeta CDR3 rearrangement, sequence reads were collapsed and filtered. For each sample, productive Simpson clonality was calculated as the square root of Simpson's diversity index over productive rearrangements. TCRdb limited this immuneACCESS table to in-frame rearrangements with V and J called. A share of clones is missing; checked studies link under half to unresolved V genes, and the rest is unexplained. V and J calls and clone size come straight from that table; D and trimming were deduced from the DNA. This sample comprises over 120,000 clones, about 75% of them detected only once. The ten largest make up roughly 2.9% of the sample.

The data derive from a study of blood T cell repertoires in COVID-19 (dated by TCRdb to 2018 to 2021). Notes on the research overall: Samples from collaborators originated in the United States, Italy and Spain and spanned both the acute and convalescent phases of COVID-19. Subjects who had been exposed to COVID-19, were actively infected with it, or had recovered from it provided the deeply sampled blood TCRbeta repertoires that made up the dataset. The material from the prospective study consisted of cDNA or gDNA derived from T cells, B-cell-depleted T cells, or PBMCs. HLA class I and class II types, where available, came from metadata supplied by the sample provider rather than from assay-based typing. A de-identified subject ID, COVID-19 status, age in years and sex were almost always included in the sample metadata. The repertoires were released in a freely available public database intended as a resource for research on the immune response to SARS-CoV-2. The samples were drawn from the first 160 participants of the ongoing ImmuneRACE study and from some 1,300 subjects provided by 6 global collaborators.

What the work shows at the level of the full study, not this receptor alone: Clinical and demographic metadata were provided uncurated, with the amount varying by source and participant.

The rearrangement combines TRBV7-3 with TRBJ2-5; 10 central nucleotides agree with TRBD2. The TCR comes from a woman between 50 and 59 years old who had recovered from COVID-19. The sequencing input was PBMCs or T cells enriched from blood (not recorded which). The DNA reads as follows: TGTGCCAGCAGCTTAGGGCTAGCGGGAGTGGAGACCCAGTACTTC. Its product reads: CASSLGLAGVETQYF.